This TCR beta chain was obtained from a study of cytomegalovirus exposure and HLA in healthy donors. Study details: From donors who were HLA-typed, an early data release held around 80 million unique TCRs.

With 60 Vbeta and 13 Jbeta primers, the PCR was carried out. Only in-frame clones appear in the TCRdb table, and some are missing; sequencing was by immunoSEQ multiplex PCR. The data show hundreds of thousands of clones, 85% to 90% seen once. This clone occurred once. V lost 4 bases, J lost 0 bases, and 5 bases stayed unmatched. Germline CDR1 reads MDHEN; CDR2 reads SYDVKM. The CDR3 extends over 18 amino acids. The genes are TRBV28 and TRBJ2-6; 11 positions agree with TRBD2. The sequenced sample was PBMCs. The sequence came from a woman under 30 in good health and CMV-seronegative. This CDR3 reads CASSSRLAGLSGANVLTF. The CDR3 region has the DNA TGTGCCAGCAGTTCAAGACTAGCGGGACTCTCTGGGGCCAACGTCCTGACTTTC.